One sample yielded the 13 T cell receptor beta chains listed below, sequenced in a study of blood T cell repertoires in COVID-19. Sequencing was performed with immunoSEQ multiplex PCR; in TCRdb, only in-frame clones are kept and a portion is missing. The top ten hold approximately 4.5% of the sample, which has about 250,000 clones, 82% seen once. The sequenced sample was peripheral blood. Receptors were obtained from a woman in her seventies with acute or convalescent COVID-19.

The chain combines TRBV28 with TRBJ2-7; D is possibly TRBD1 (5 bases). The CDR3 is 15 residues long. Germline values: CDR1 MDHEN, CDR2 SYDVKM. The V end was cut by 2 bases, the J end by 4 bases, with 15 bases between. This chain's CDR3 is CASSLEGQSSYEQYF. The DNA for the CDR3 is TGTGCCAGCAGTTTAGAAGGACAATCATCATACGAGCAGTACTTC.

The V call is TRBV18, the J call TRBJ2-5; 9 bases fit TRBD1. The germline CDR1 and CDR2 sequences are KGHSH and LQKENI. V gave up 5 bases and J gave up 1 base; unmatched junction bases: 2. CDR3 length: 14 amino acids. Written as DNA, the CDR3 is TGTGCCAGCTCAAGGGACAGGGCCCAAGAGACCCAGTACTTC. Translated, it gives CASSRDRAQETQYF.

The V gene is TRBV27, the J gene TRBJ1-1; D gene unclear. This CDR3 has 13 amino acids. Germline CDR1 reads MNHEY; CDR2 reads SMNVEV (reference sequence). Trimming cost V 3 bases and J 0 bases, with 5 bases left between them. Here the CDR3 DNA reads TGTGCCAGCAGTTTCCTTATGAACACTGAAGCTTTCTTT. Its protein is CASSFLMNTEAFF.

This clone has a single count. J is TRBJ2-5 and V is TRBV10-3; tentatively, D is TRBD2 (6 bases). There are 15 residues in the CDR3. V was trimmed by 8 bases and J by 1 base, leaving 17 bases between them. The germline V gene encodes CDR1 ENHRY and CDR2 SYGVKD. The CDR3 sequence is CAIGTGGLGQETQYF. CDR3 DNA: TGTGCCATCGGTACAGGAGGGTTAGGCCAAGAGACCCAGTACTTC.

The chain is built from TRBV20-1 and TRBJ1-5, with D possibly TRBD1 on 6 matching bases. The V gene's germline CDR1 is DFQATT and CDR2 SNEGSKA (reference sequence). The CDR3 spans 14 residues. Trimming took 3 bases from V and 1 from J, leaving 10 bases between them. The CDR3 nucleotides are TGCAGTGCTAGTCCTGGACAGAGCAATCAGCCCCAGCATTTT. As protein: CSASPGQSNQPQHF.

The CDR3 nucleotides are TGTGCCAAGGGACAGGGACGCACAGATACGCAGTATTTT. Protein sequence: CAKGQGRTDTQYF. The V gene is TRBV7-2, the J gene TRBJ2-3; TRBD1 agrees at 9 bases. The germline CDR1 and CDR2 sequences are SGHTA and FQGNSA. With 10 bases clipped from V and 1 base from J, the junction kept 3 bases outside the gene matches. This CDR3 contains 13 residues. Full variable domain (missing parts from reference TRBV7-2 and TRBJ2-3): GAGVSQSPSNKVTEKGKDVELRCDPISGHTALYWYRQSLGQGLEFLIYFQGNSAPDKSGLPSDRFSAERTGGSVSTLTIQRTQQEDSAVYLCAKGQGRTDTQYFGPGTRLTVL.

The chain links TRBV10-3 to TRBJ2-2; D unclear. Trimming pared 8 bases from V and 4 bases from J, leaving 14 bases between. This CDR3 is built from 14 residues. Germline assignment: CDR1 ENHRY and CDR2 SYGVKD. In DNA, the CDR3 is TGTGCCATCTCGCATGATACGGGCACCGGGGAGCTGTTTTTT. Protein: CAISHDTGTGELFF.

The chain has TRBV19 and TRBJ1-1; TRBD1 agrees at 7 bases. The V segment lost 10 bases and the J segment 5 bases; nucleotides outside the gene matches: 10. The V gene's germline CDR1 is LNHDA and CDR2 SQIVND (reference sequence). The CDR3 covers 13 residues. CDR3 loop: CATKGAGRTEAFF. CDR3 DNA: TGTGCCACCAAGGGGGCTGGTAGGACTGAAGCTTTCTTT. The complete variable domain, with remaining parts taken from reference TRBV19 and TRBJ1-1, reads DGGITQSPKYLFRKEGQNVTLSCEQNLNHDAMYWYRQDPGQGLRLIYYSQIVNDFQKGDIAEGYSVSREKKESFPLTVTSAQKNPTAFYLCATKGAGRTEAFFGQGTRLTVV.

V usage is TRBV19 and J usage is TRBJ2-5, with TRBD1 identical over 7 bases. CDR3 length: 16 residues. Per the germline V gene, CDR1 is LNHDA and CDR2 is SQIVND (reference sequence). The V and J ends lost 7 bases and 0 bases, in that order; junction bases with no gene match: 11. CDR3 bases: TGTGCCAGTAATCAACCGGGACAGATGTACCAAGAGACCCAGTACTTC. Amino acid sequence: CASNQPGQMYQETQYF.

This clone was observed a single time. V is TRBV27 and J is TRBJ1-5, with 8 bases identical to TRBD1. V gave up 2 bases and J gave up 1 base; unmatched junction bases: 7. CDR3 size: 17 residues. Germline CDR1 reads MNHEY; CDR2 reads SMNVEV (reference sequence). CDR3 sequence: CASSLRAGGASNQPQHF. The CDR3 coding sequence is TGTGCCAGCAGTTTACGGGCAGGGGGCGCCAGCAATCAGCCCCAGCATTTT.

This clone has just a few counts. The V call is TRBV28, the J call TRBJ2-7, with D possibly being TRBD1 (6 bases). V was shortened by 7 bases and J by 2 bases, with 18 bases between the two germline ends. Germline CDR1 MDHEN, CDR2 SYDVKM. The CDR3 contains 15 residues. For the CDR3, the DNA is TGTGCCAGCACCGTAGGGGGTACGTTCCCCTACGAGCAGTACTTC. Its translation: CASTVGGTFPYEQYF.

This chain joins TRBV10-2 and TRBJ1-5, with D maybe TRBD1 (5 bases). V was clipped by 5 bases and J by 2 bases, with 10 bases between them. Germline V lookup: CDR1 WSHSY, CDR2 SAAADI. This CDR3 comprises 14 residues. The CDR3 nucleotides are TGCGCCAGCAGTCTAGGGGATGGCAATCAGCCCCAGCATTTT. It codes for CASSLGDGNQPQHF.

V is TRBV25-1 and J is TRBJ1-2, with D unresolved. In germline, CDR1 is MGHDK, CDR2 SYGVNS. The CDR3 has 13 residues. Trimming left V 4 bases short and J 2 bases short, with 8 bases between. CDR3 sequence: CASSGAENYGYTF. For the CDR3, the DNA is TGTGCCAGCAGTGGCGCGGAGAACTATGGCTACACCTTC.